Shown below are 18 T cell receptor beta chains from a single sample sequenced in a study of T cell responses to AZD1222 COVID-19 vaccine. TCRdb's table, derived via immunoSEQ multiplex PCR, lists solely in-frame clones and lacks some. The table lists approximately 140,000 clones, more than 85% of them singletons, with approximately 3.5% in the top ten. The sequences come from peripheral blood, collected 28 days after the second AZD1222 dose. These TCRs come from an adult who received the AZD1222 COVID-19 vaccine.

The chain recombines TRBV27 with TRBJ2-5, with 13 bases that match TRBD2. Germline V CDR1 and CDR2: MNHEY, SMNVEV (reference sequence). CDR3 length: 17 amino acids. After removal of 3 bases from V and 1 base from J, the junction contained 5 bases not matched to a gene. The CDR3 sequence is CASSFSRTSGSQETQYF. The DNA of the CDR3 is TGTGCCAGCAGTTTCAGTCGGACTAGCGGGAGCCAAGAGACCCAGTACTTC.

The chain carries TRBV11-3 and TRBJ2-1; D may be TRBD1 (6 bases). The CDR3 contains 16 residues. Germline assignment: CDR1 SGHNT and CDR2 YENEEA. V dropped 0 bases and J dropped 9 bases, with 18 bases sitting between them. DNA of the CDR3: TGTGCCAGCAGCTTAGACACAGGGCTGGGGCTACGTGAGCAGTTCTTC. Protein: CASSLDTGLGLREQFF.

CDR3 sequence: CASSPPRGSRTDTQYF. The CDR3 nucleotides are TGTGCCAGTAGCCCACCGAGGGGGAGCCGCACAGATACGCAGTATTTT. The chain combines TRBV19 with TRBJ2-3; D perhaps matches TRBD1 (6 bases). CDR3 size: 16 residues. Looked up from germline, CDR1 is LNHDA and CDR2 is SQIVND (reference sequence). Between the trimmed V and J ends, which lost 6 bases and 1 base, there was a span of 17 bases.

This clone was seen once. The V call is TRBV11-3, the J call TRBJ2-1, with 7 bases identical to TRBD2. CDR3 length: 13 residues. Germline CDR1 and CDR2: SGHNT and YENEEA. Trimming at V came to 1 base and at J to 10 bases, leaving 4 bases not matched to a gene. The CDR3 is CASSLGEGQEQFF. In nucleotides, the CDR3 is TGTGCCAGCAGCTTAGGGGAGGGCCAAGAGCAGTTCTTC.

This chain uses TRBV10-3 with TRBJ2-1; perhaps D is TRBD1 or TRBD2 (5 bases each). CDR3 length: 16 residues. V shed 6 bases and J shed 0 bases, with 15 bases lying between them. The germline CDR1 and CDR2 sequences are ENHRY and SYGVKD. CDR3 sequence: CAISLGTGSSYNEQFF. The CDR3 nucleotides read TGTGCCATCAGCCTGGGGACGGGAAGCTCCTACAATGAGCAGTTCTTC.

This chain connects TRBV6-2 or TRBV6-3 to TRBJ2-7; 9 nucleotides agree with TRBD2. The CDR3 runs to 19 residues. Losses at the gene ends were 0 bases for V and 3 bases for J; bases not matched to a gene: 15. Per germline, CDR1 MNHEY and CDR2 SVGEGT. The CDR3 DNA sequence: TGTGCCAGCAGTTACTCGAGGGGACGGTCTCTAGCGGGACGCTACGAGCAGTACTTC. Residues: CASSYSRGRSLAGRYEQYF.

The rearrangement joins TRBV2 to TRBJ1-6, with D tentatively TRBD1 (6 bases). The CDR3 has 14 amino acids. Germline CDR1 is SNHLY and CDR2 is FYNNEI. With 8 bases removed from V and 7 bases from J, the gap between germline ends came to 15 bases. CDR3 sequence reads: CASVVGGSNSPLHF. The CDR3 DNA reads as TGTGCCAGCGTGGTTGGGGGCTCCAATTCACCCCTCCACTTT.

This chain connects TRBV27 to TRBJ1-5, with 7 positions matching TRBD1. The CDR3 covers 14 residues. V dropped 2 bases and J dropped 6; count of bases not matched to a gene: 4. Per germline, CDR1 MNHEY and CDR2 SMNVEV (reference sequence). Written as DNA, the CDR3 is TGTGCCAGCAGTTTAGAGGGGGCGGGTCAGCCCCAGCATTTT. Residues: CASSLEGAGQPQHF.

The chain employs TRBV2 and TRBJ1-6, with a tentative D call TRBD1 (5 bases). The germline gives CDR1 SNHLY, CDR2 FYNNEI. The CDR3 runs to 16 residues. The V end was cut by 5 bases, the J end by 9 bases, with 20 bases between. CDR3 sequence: CASSPLHYRTASPLHF. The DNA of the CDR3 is TGTGCCAGCAGTCCTTTACACTACAGGACGGCTTCACCCCTCCACTTT.

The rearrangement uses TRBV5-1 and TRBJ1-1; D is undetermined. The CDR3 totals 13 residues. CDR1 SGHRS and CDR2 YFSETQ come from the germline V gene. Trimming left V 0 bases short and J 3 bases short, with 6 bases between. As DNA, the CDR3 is TGCGCCAGCAGCTTGGACGGGGACACTGAAGCTTTCTTT. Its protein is CASSLDGDTEAFF.

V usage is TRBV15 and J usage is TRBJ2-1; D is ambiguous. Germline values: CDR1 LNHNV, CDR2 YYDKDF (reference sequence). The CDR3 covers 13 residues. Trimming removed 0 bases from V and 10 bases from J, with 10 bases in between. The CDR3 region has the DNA TGTGCCACCAGCAGAGATTTAATTGGGGAGCAGTTCTTC. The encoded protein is CATSRDLIGEQFF.

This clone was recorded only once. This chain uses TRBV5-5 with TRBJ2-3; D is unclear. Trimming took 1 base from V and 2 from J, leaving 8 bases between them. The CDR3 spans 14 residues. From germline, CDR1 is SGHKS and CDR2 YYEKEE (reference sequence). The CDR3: CASSLFDATDTQYF. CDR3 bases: TGTGCCAGCAGCTTGTTCGACGCCACAGATACGCAGTATTTT.

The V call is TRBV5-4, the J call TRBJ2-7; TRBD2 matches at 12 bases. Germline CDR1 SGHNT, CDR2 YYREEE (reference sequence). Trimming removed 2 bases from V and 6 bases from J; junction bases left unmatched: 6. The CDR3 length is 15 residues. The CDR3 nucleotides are TGTGCCAGCAGCTTAGCTAGCGGGAGGGCCGGCGAGCAGTACTTC. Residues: CASSLASGRAGEQYF.

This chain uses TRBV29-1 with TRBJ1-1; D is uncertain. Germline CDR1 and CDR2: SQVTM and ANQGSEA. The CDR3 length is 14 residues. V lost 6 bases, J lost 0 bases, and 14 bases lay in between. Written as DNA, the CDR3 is TGCAGCGTCGTAAAAACAGTTATGAACACTGAAGCTTTCTTT. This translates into CSVVKTVMNTEAFF.

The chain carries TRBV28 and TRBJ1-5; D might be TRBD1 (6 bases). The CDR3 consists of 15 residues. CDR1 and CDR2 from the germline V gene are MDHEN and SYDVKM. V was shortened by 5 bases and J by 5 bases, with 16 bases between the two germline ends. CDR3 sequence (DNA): TGTGCCAGCAGTCTGACGGGGTCAGGGGATCAGCCCCAGCATTTT. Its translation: CASSLTGSGDQPQHF.

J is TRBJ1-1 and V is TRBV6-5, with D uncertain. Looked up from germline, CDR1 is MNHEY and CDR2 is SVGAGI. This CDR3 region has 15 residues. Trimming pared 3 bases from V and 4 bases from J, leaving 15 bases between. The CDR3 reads CASSYPGLGFTEAFF. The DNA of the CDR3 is TGTGCCAGCAGTTATCCGGGTTTAGGATTCACTGAAGCTTTCTTT.

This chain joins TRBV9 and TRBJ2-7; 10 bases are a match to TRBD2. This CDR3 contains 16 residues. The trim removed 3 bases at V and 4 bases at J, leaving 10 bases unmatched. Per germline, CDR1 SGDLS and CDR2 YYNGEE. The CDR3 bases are TGTGCCAGCAGCGGGTCGGGGACTAGCGCTAGTTACGAGCAGTACTTC. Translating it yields CASSGSGTSASYEQYF.

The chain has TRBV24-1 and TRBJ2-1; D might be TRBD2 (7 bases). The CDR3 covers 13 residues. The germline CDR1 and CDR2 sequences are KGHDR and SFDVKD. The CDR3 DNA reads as TGTGCAACGCGGGGGCTTCTAACAATTGAGCAGTTCTTC. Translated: CATRGLLTIEQFF.